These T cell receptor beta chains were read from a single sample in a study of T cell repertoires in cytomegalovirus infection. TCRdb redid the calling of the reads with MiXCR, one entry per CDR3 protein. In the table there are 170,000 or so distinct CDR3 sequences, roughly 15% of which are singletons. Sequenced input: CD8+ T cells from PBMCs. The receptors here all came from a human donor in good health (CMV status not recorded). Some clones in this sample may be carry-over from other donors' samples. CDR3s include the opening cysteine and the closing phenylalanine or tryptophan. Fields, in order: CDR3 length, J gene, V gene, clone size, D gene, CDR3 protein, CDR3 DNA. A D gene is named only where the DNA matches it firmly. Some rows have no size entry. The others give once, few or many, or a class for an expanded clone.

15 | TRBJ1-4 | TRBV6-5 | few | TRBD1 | CASSQTETGEEKLFF | TGTGCCAGCAGTCAAACGGAGACAGGGGAGGAAAAACTGTTTTTT
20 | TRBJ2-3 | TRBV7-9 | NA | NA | CASSSTDWTWVPGGADTQYF | TGTGCCAGCAGCTCAACTGACTGGACTTGGGTCCCCGGCGGGGCAGATACGCAGTATTTT
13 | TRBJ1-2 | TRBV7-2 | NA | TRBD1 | CASSWDSGYGYTF | TGTGCCAGCAGTTGGGACAGCGGATATGGCTACACCTTC
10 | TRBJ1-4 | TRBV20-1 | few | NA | CSASQEKLFF | TGCAGTGCTAGTCAAGAAAAACTGTTTTTT
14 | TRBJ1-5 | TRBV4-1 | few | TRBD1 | CASSQTTGDQPQHF | TGCGCCAGCAGCCAAACTACAGGGGACCAGCCCCAGCATTTT
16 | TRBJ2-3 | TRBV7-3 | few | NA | CASSFRSGGSTDTQYF | TGTGCCAGCAGCTTCCGTAGCGGAGGTAGCACAGATACGCAGTATTTT
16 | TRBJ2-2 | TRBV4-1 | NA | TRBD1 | CASSHPGTDVTGELFF | TGCGCCAGCAGCCACCCCGGGACAGATGTCACCGGGGAGCTGTTTTTT
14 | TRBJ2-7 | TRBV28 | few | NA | CASSPSWGPYEQYF | TGTGCCAGCAGCCCAAGCTGGGGCCCCTACGAGCAGTACTTC
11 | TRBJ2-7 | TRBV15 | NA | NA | CATGPPYEQYF | TGTGCCACCGGGCCCCCATACGAGCAGTACTTC
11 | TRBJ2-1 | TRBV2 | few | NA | CAINKGAAGVF | TGTGCCATTAATAAGGGGGCAGCGGGAGTCTTC
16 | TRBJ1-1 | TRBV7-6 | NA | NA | CASSLKGGLANTEAFF | TGTGCCAGCAGCCTCAAGGGGGGTCTGGCGAACACTGAAGCTTTCTTT
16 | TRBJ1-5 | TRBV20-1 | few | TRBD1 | CSAKGADKYSNQPQHF | TGCAGTGCGAAGGGGGCGGACAAGTATAGCAATCAGCCCCAGCATTTT
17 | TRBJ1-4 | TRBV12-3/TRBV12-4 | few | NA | CASSLEARSATNEKLFF | TGTGCCAGCAGTTTAGAGGCCAGGTCGGCAACTAATGAAAAACTGTTTTTT
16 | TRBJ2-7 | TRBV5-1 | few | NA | CASAWRGQPATYEQYF | TGCGCCAGCGCCTGGAGGGGACAGCCTGCAACCTACGAGCAGTACTTC
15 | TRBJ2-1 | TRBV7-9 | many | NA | CASSLVRRGDNEQFF | TGTGCCAGCAGCTTAGTTCGCAGGGGGGACAATGAGCAGTTCTTC
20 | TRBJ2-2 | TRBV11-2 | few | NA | CASSSRGNRVYRIYTGELFF | TGTGCCAGCAGCTCTAGGGGGAACAGGGTTTATCGGATTTACACCGGGGAGCTGTTTTTT
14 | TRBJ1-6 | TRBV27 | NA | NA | CASSLVSPGSPLHF | TGTGCCAGCAGTTTAGTGTCCCCGGGATCACCCCTCCACTTT
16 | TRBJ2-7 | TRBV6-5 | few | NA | CAISYTPGSPGYEQYF | TGTGCCATCAGTTACACCCCAGGGAGCCCAGGATACGAGCAGTACTTC
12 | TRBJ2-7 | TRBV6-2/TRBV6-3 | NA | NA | CASRGAAYEQYF | TGTGCCAGCAGGGGGGCCGCCTACGAGCAGTACTTC
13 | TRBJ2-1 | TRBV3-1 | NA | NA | CASSQEPGDEQFF | TGTGCCAGCAGCCAAGAACCCGGGGATGAGCAGTTCTTC
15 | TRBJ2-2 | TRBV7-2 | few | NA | CASSLGRGNTGELFF | TGTGCCAGCAGCTTAGGCAGGGGTAACACCGGGGAGCTGTTTTTT
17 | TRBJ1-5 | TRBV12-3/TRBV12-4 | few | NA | CASSSRGGPREVQPQHF | TGTGCCAGCAGTTCCCGGGGGGGCCCTAGGGAGGTTCAGCCCCAGCATTTT
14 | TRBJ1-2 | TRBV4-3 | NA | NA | CASSPTGEIYGYTF | TGCGCCAGCAGCCCGACAGGAGAAATCTATGGCTACACCTTC
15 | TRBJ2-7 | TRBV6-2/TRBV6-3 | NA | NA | CASSYEFGGDYEQYF | TGTGCCAGCAGTTACGAGTTTGGTGGTGACTACGAGCAGTACTTC
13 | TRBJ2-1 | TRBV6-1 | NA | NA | CASSEYRGYEQFF | TGTGCCAGCAGTGAATATCGAGGTTATGAGCAGTTCTTC
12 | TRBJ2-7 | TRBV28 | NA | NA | CASRRTDYEQYF | TGTGCCAGCAGAAGGACAGACTACGAGCAGTACTTC
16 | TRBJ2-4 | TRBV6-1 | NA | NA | CASKPVSLLAKNIQYF | TGTGCCAGCAAGCCAGTATCCCTTCTAGCCAAAAACATTCAGTACTTC
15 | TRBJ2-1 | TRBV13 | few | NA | CASSLGASSYNEQFF | TGTGCCAGCAGCTTGGGGGCGAGCTCCTACAATGAGCAGTTCTTC
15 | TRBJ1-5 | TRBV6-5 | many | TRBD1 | CASSTDREVGQPQHF | TGTGCCAGCAGTACGGACAGGGAGGTAGGGCAGCCCCAGCATTTT
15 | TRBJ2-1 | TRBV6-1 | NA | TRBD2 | CASIPTSGGYNEQFF | TGTGCCAGCATCCCGACTAGCGGGGGGTACAATGAGCAGTTCTTC
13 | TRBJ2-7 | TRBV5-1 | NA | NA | CASRTHSNYEQYF | TGCGCCAGCAGGACCCATTCGAATTACGAGCAGTACTTC
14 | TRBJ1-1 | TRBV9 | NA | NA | CASSGARVNTEAFF | TGTGCCAGCAGCGGCGCCAGAGTGAACACTGAAGCTTTCTTT
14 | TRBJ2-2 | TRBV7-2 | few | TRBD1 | CASSLGDRGGELFF | TGTGCCAGCAGCTTAGGAGACAGGGGCGGGGAGCTGTTTTTT
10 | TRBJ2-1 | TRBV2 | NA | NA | CASTYNEQFF | TGTGCCAGCACCTACAATGAGCAGTTCTTC
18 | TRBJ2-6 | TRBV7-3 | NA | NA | CASSLWKPTGAGANVLTF | TGTGCCAGCAGCTTATGGAAACCGACAGGTGCTGGGGCCAACGTCCTGACTTTC
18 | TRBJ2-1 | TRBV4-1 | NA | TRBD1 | CASSQDFRGLFTINEQFF | TGCGCCAGCAGCCAAGATTTCAGGGGGCTTTTTACGATCAATGAGCAGTTCTTC
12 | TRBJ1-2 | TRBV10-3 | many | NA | CAINGGYYGYTF | TGTGCCATCAACGGGGGATACTATGGCTACACCTTC
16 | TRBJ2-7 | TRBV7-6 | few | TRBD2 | CASSLGGSGSSYEQYF | TGTGCCAGCAGCTTAGGGGGAAGCGGGAGCTCCTACGAGCAGTACTTC
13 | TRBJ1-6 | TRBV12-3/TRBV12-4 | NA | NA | CASSLALSSPLHF | TGTGCCAGCAGTTTAGCGCTAAGCTCACCCCTCCACTTT
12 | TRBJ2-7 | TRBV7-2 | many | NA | CASSLSTYEQYF | TGTGCCAGCAGCCTCTCTACCTACGAGCAGTACTTC
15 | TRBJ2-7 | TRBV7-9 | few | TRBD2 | CASSLASGGSYEQYF | TGTGCCAGCAGCTTAGCTAGCGGGGGCTCCTACGAGCAGTACTTC
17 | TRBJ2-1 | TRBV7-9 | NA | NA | CASSWSTQPGIRNEQFF | TGTGCCAGCAGCTGGTCCACACAACCAGGGATCCGGAATGAGCAGTTCTTC
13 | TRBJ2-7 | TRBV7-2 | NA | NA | CASSSQTSYEQYF | TGTGCCAGCAGCTCGCAGACTAGCTACGAGCAGTACTTC
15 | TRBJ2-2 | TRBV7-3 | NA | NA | CASSSYTQGPGELFF | TGTGCCAGCAGCTCATACACACAGGGTCCCGGGGAGCTGTTTTTT
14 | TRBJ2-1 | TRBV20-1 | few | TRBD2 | CSASSRGNHNEQFF | TGCAGTGCTAGTTCGCGGGGGAATCACAATGAGCAGTTCTTC
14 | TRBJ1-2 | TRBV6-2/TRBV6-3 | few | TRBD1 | CASSNLQGMNGYTF | TGTGCCAGCAGTAACCTACAGGGGATGAATGGCTACACCTTC
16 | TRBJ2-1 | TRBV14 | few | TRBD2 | CASSQLAGSSYNEQFF | TGTGCCAGCAGCCAGTTAGCGGGGAGCTCCTACAATGAGCAGTTCTTC
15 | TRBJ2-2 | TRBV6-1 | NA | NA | CASSYGQLHTGELFF | TGTGCCAGCAGTTATGGACAGCTTCACACCGGGGAGCTGTTTTTT
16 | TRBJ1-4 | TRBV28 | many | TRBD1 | CASSWNTGGTNEKLFF | TGTGCCAGCAGTTGGAATACAGGGGGCACTAATGAAAAACTGTTTTTT
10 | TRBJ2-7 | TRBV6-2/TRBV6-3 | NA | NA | CATRLYEQYF | TGTGCCACCAGGCTCTACGAGCAGTACTTC
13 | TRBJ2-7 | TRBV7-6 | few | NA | CASSLSPAYEQYF | TGTGCCAGCAGCTTAAGCCCGGCCTACGAGCAGTACTTC
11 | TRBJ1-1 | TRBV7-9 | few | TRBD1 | CASTFGQEAFF | TGTGCCAGCACCTTCGGACAGGAGGCTTTCTTT
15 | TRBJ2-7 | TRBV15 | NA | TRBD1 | CATSRDRGASYEQYF | TGTGCCACCAGCCGGGACAGGGGCGCTTCCTACGAGCAGTACTTC
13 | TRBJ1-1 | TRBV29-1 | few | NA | CSVKWDRGTEAFF | TGCAGCGTTAAGTGGGACCGAGGCACTGAAGCTTTCTTT